The 21 T cell receptor beta chains reported below all come from one sample, sequenced in a study of circulating tumor DNA in untreated peripheral T-cell lymphoma (dated by TCRdb to the early 2020s). The library was built by means of the immunoSEQ multiplex PCR assay. Imported from immuneACCESS, the table was reduced by TCRdb to in-frame sequences with V and J called. These copies leave out some clones; in studies compared against another copy, an unresolved V gene accounts for under half, and the cause of the remainder is not known. The table for this sample shows 90 to 100 clones. Sequencing used cell-free DNA from blood serum. These receptors originate from a human donor with peripheral T-cell lymphoma.

The rearrangement uses TRBV19 and TRBJ1-2; D call uncertain. Germline CDR1 reads LNHDA; CDR2 reads SQIVND (reference sequence). Trimming took 4 bases from V and 8 from J, leaving 20 bases between them. This CDR3 is built from 15 residues. The CDR3 region is CASSTSSGIIGGYTF. The CDR3, as DNA: TGTGCCAGTAGTACCTCCTCCGGGATAATAGGGGGCTACACCTTC.

The rearrangement joins TRBV29-1 to TRBJ2-2, with 10 nucleotides matching TRBD1. Germline lookup yields CDR1 SQVTM and CDR2 ANQGSEA. The junction had 2 bases not matched to a gene; V was cut back by 7 bases and J by 0 bases. The CDR3 has 14 residues. CDR3 amino acids: CSAGQGANTGELFF. CDR3 coding DNA: TGCAGCGCTGGACAGGGGGCGAACACCGGGGAGCTGTTTTTT.

This chain uses TRBV6-1 with TRBJ2-2; possible D gene TRBD2, 6 bases. This CDR3 contains 15 residues. Germline V gene lookup returns CDR1 MNHNS and CDR2 SASEGT. V was cut by 3 bases and J by 1 base, with 9 bases left in between. The CDR3 DNA reads as TGTGCCAGCAGTGAGGGGACTCGGAACACCGGGGAGCTGTTTTTT. Protein sequence: CASSEGTRNTGELFF.

The chain carries TRBV7-8 and TRBJ1-5, with D possibly TRBD1 on 5 matching bases. There are 14 residues in the CDR3. The germline gives CDR1 SGHVS, CDR2 FQNEAQ. Deletions cut 10 bases from V and 7 bases from J, with 20 bases between. The DNA for the CDR3 is TGTGCCACCGGTTCGGGGGAAGCGGGACAGCCCCAGCATTTT. It translates to CATGSGEAGQPQHF.

V gene TRBV7-2 combines with J gene TRBJ2-3, with 10 bases identical to TRBD2. The germline gives CDR1 SGHTA, CDR2 FQGNSA. V gave up 6 bases and J gave up 3 bases; unmatched junction bases: 9. The CDR3 length is 16 residues. The CDR3 DNA reads as TGTGCCAGCAGGCCGCCAGCGGGGGGGCCGACAGATACGCAGTATTTT. Its protein is CASRPPAGGPTDTQYF.

The chain has TRBV13 and TRBJ2-7; D is uncertain. CDR1 is PRHDT, CDR2 FYEKMQ, per germline (reference sequence). The CDR3 runs to 12 residues. Trimming cost V 3 bases and J 2 bases, with 5 bases left between them. The CDR3 here is CASSFGPYEQYF. CDR3 DNA sequence: TGTGCCAGCAGCTTCGGGCCCTACGAGCAGTACTTC.

This clone was recorded a few times. As DNA, the CDR3 is TGTGCCAGCAGCGTGAGGTTAGTGCCACAAAGTCGGGCCAACGTCCTGACTTTC. This codes for CASSVRLVPQSRANVLTF. The chain combines TRBV7-7 with TRBJ2-6; D remains unclear. CDR1 is SSHAT, CDR2 FNYEAQ, per germline (reference sequence). This CDR3 region has 18 residues. V was cut by 5 bases and J by 5 bases, with 22 bases left in between.

This chain uses TRBV25-1 with TRBJ1-2, with D perhaps matching TRBD1 (5 bases). Trimming took 6 bases from V and 3 from J, leaving 11 bases between them. The CDR3 runs to 13 residues. Germline CDR1 reads MGHDK; CDR2 reads SYGVNS. CDR3 in DNA: TGTGCCAGCAGCCCCGACAGCTACTATGGCTACACCTTC. Translating gives CASSPDSYYGYTF.

The V gene is TRBV4-2, the J gene TRBJ1-2; D unresolved. Between the trimmed V and J ends, which lost 5 bases and 3 bases, there was a span of 7 bases. The CDR3 has 12 residues. CDR1 and CDR2 (germline): LGHNA, YNFKEQ. CDR3 protein: CASSIGDYGYTF. The CDR3 DNA follows: TGTGCCAGCAGCATAGGTGACTATGGCTACACCTTC.

The J gene is TRBJ2-1, the V gene TRBV7-9; a weak D match, TRBD1 (6 bases). Germline lookup yields CDR1 SEHNR and CDR2 FQNEAQ (reference sequence). The CDR3 contains 11 residues. V lost 7 bases to trimming and J lost 10 bases, with 11 bases between them. The CDR3 loop reads CASMRGKEQFF. CDR3 nucleotide sequence: TGTGCCAGCATGAGGGGGAAGGAGCAGTTCTTC.

This clone was seen just once. V gene TRBV9 combines with J gene TRBJ1-2; 7 bases map to TRBD1. The CDR3 loop spans 19 amino acids. CDR1 and CDR2 from the germline V gene are SGDLS and YYNGEE. Losses at the gene ends were 0 bases for V and 1 base for J; bases not matched to a gene: 15. CDR3 in amino acids: CASSVGFRASRGFNYGYTF. CDR3 in DNA: TGTGCCAGCAGCGTAGGTTTTCGGGCTTCCAGGGGGTTTAACTATGGCTACACCTTC.

This clone was seen a handful of times. The chain has TRBV28 and TRBJ2-7; 7 positions match TRBD2. J lost 3 bases, V lost 5 bases, and 10 bases had no gene match. Germline assignment: CDR1 MDHEN and CDR2 SYDVKM. This CDR3 is built from 15 residues. The CDR3 reads CASSPAGVSLYEQYF. The CDR3 DNA reads as TGTGCCAGCAGTCCCGCGGGGGTGTCGCTCTACGAGCAGTACTTC.

The rearrangement links TRBV2 to TRBJ2-3, with a tentative D call TRBD2 (5 bases). Germline V gene data show CDR1 as SNHLY and CDR2 as FYNNEI. The V and J ends lost 8 bases and 11 bases respectively, with 14 bases between them. The CDR3 totals 11 residues. Written as DNA, the CDR3 is TGTGCCAGCCGTCGTGTCGGAGGGCAGTATTTT. It translates to CASRRVGGQYF.

V gene TRBV2 combines with J gene TRBJ2-6; no definite D call. Germline values: CDR1 SNHLY, CDR2 FYNNEI. CDR3 length: 16 amino acids. V lost 4 bases, J lost 5 bases, and 15 bases lay in between. The CDR3, as DNA: TGTGCCAGCAGTGGGCGCCTACAAAGTCGGGCCAACGTCCTGACTTTC. It specifies CASSGRLQSRANVLTF.

The chain employs TRBV23-1 and TRBJ1-1, with 7 bases that match TRBD1. TRBV23-1 is marked as an open reading frame, function uncertain. The V gene end was trimmed by 4 bases and the J gene end by 7 bases; junction bases not matched to a gene: 9. The CDR3 is 14 amino acids. CDR3 amino acids: CASSPRGFSSEAFF. The CDR3 region has the DNA TGCGCCAGCAGTCCCAGGGGGTTTAGCAGTGAAGCTTTCTTT.

This clone was seen a single time. The rearrangement joins TRBV19 to TRBJ1-4; no reliable D call. CDR3 size: 17 residues. The V end was cut by 6 bases, the J end by 0 bases, with 17 bases between. Looked up from germline, CDR1 is LNHDA and CDR2 is SQIVND (reference sequence). In DNA form, the CDR3 reads TGTGCCAGTAGGCCTCCCCTGAAGGGTTCAACTAATGAAAAACTGTTTTTT. It yields the protein CASRPPLKGSTNEKLFF.

The genes are TRBV28 and TRBJ1-1; D remains ambiguous. Germline lookup yields CDR1 MDHEN and CDR2 SYDVKM. CDR3 length: 10 residues. Trimming removed 5 bases at V and 5 bases at J, with 3 bases between. The CDR3: CASSRTEAFF. In nucleotides, the CDR3 is TGTGCCAGCAGTAGGACTGAAGCTTTCTTT.

The chain couples TRBV4-2 to TRBJ2-5; 15 bases map to TRBD2. Germline-derived CDR1 and CDR2 are LGHNA and YNFKEQ. Unmatched junction bases numbered 5, after V lost 4 bases and J lost 2 bases. The CDR3 covers 17 residues. CDR3 residues: CASSPGLAGGLQETQYF. In nucleotides, the CDR3 is TGTGCCAGCAGCCCTGGACTAGCGGGGGGGTTACAAGAGACCCAGTACTTC.

The rearrangement uses TRBV11-2 and TRBJ1-1; D call uncertain. Trimming removed 0 bases at V and 1 base at J, with 9 bases between. CDR3 length: 15 amino acids. The germline CDR1 and CDR2 sequences are SGHAT and FQNNGV. The CDR3 sequence: CASSLEAAPNTEAFF. The CDR3 nucleotides are TGTGCCAGCAGCTTAGAGGCAGCGCCGAACACTGAAGCTTTCTTT.

This clone was detected a few times. The rearrangement links TRBV5-4 to TRBJ1-6, with D uncertain. This CDR3 region has 14 residues. Germline CDR1 SGHNT, CDR2 YYREEE (reference sequence). Trimming cost V 0 bases and J 7 bases, with 8 bases left between them. As DNA, the CDR3 is TGTGCCAGCAGCTTGGGCGGAAAAAATTCACCCCTCCACTTT. Its translation: CASSLGGKNSPLHF. Variable domain in full (rest from reference TRBV5-4 and TRBJ1-6): ETGVTQSPTHLIKTRGQQVTLRCSSQSGHNTVSWYQQALGQGPQFIFQYYREEENGRGNFPPRFSGLQFPNYSSELNVNALELDDSALYLCASSLGGKNSPLHFGNGTRLTVT.

V and J are TRBV7-9 and TRBJ2-5; D is undetermined. Germline V gene data show CDR1 as SEHNR and CDR2 as FQNEAQ (reference sequence). This CDR3 is 14 amino acids long. Trimming removed 5 bases at V and 2 bases at J, with 12 bases between. This CDR3 is CASSPHGGQETQYF. The DNA for the CDR3 is TGTGCCAGCAGCCCCCACGGTGGGCAAGAGACCCAGTACTTC.